A selection of T cell receptor beta chains follows, all from one sample in a study of CXCR3-negative and CXCR3-positive naive CD8 T cells. TCRdb re-called the 5' RACE reads and gives one entry per CDR3 protein, without DNA. Recorded for this sample: 100,000 to 150,000 distinct CDR3 sequences. The sample taken for sequencing was naive CXCR3- CD8+ T cells from blood. Receptor source: a human donor in good health. Some clones in this sample may be carry-over from other donors' samples. Each CDR3 is given with its conserved first and last residue. The order of the fields is V gene, J gene, CDR3 protein.

TRBV4-1	TRBJ2-1	CASSQDGAKQFF
TRBV28	TRBJ2-3	CASSFPRDRADTQYF
TRBV28	TRBJ2-1	CATRTPNEQFF
TRBV10-3	TRBJ1-5	CAISESTLIGQYSNQPQHF
TRBV5-1	TRBJ2-1	CASTLGLAVNEQFF
TRBV4-3	TRBJ2-7	CASSQDWTSGAYEQYF
TRBV6-5	TRBJ2-3	CATGRSTDTQYF
TRBV15	TRBJ2-1	CATSTGLNNEQFF
TRBV11-3	TRBJ2-2	CASSTGPPNTGELFF
TRBV9	TRBJ2-7	CASSVGQGVSGEQYF
TRBV28	TRBJ1-3	CASSLGTSGNTIYF
TRBV5-5	TRBJ2-2	CASSFIDGELFF
TRBV29-1	TRBJ2-1	CSVDLISDALFF
TRBV11-3	TRBJ1-1	CASSPPDRPLEAFF
TRBV7-9	TRBJ2-7	CASSQIAGSAYEQYF
TRBV3-1	TRBJ2-7	CASSQPRGGIPPYEQYF
TRBV12-3/TRBV12-4	TRBJ1-2	CASALGDGYTF
TRBV6-5	TRBJ1-1	CASNLGLGRSEAFF
TRBV20-1	TRBJ2-3	CSAPTWQSDTQYF
TRBV9	TRBJ2-1	CASSVGGKSSYNEQFF
TRBV28	TRBJ2-5	CASSLVRPQETQYF
TRBV13	TRBJ2-3	CASSPPLGLAGADTQYF
TRBV12-3/TRBV12-4	TRBJ1-1	CAIQGWQGDTEAFF
TRBV20-1	TRBJ2-1	CSGGLAINSYNEQFF
TRBV7-6	TRBJ2-2	CASSLAYETPTGELFF
TRBV27	TRBJ1-1	CASLELGGPEGNTVAFF
TRBV13	TRBJ2-7	CASSTIGGKAYEQYF
TRBV3-1	TRBJ1-1	CASSHREVTEAFF
TRBV7-2	TRBJ2-2	CASSSRAPNTGELFF
TRBV19	TRBJ1-1	CASSITQGINTEAFF
TRBV28	TRBJ2-1	CASTDLHGGTSGGAVQDEQFF
TRBV4-1	TRBJ1-1	CASSSGGGNTEAFF
TRBV9	TRBJ2-7	CASSVDSGGGAYEQYF
TRBV5-5	TRBJ1-2	CASSLVPFSGDYGYTF
TRBV3-1	TRBJ2-1	CASSQGASSAYNEQFF
TRBV5-1	TRBJ2-7	CASQGTGGRFEQYF
TRBV2	TRBJ2-5	CASSEWAGMETQYF
TRBV6-6	TRBJ2-7	CASSPTGSEQYF
TRBV29-1	TRBJ2-7	CSVSNDLAGSPYEQYF
TRBV30	TRBJ1-1	CAWSSAVNTEAFF
TRBV19	TRBJ2-1	CASSIMAGTPEEQFF
TRBV19	TRBJ2-7	CASSIDHIGRMPYEQYF
TRBV7-2	TRBJ1-2	CASSAPVHGYTF
TRBV27	TRBJ2-7	CASRRTAVYEQYF
TRBV9	TRBJ2-7	CASSVGLGAYEQYF
TRBV20-1	TRBJ2-7	CSARGNSGAYEQYF